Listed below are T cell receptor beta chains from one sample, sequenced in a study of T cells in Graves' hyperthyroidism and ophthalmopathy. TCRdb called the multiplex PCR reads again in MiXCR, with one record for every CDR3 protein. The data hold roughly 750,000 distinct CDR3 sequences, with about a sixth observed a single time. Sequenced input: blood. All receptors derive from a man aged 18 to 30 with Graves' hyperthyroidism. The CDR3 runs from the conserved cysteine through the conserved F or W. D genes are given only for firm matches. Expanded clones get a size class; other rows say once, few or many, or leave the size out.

CDR3: CSGATSGYEQYF; DNA: TGCAGCGGCGCGACTAGCGGCTACGAGCAGTACTTC; J: TRBJ2-7; length: 12; D: TRBD2; size: many; V: TRBV29-1
CDR3: CASSPPGALHTEAFF; DNA: TGTGCCAGCTCACCACCAGGGGCCCTCCACACTGAAGCTTTCTTT; J: TRBJ1-1; length: 15; D: NA; size: many; V: TRBV18
CDR3: CASSLGGGWTDTQYF; DNA: TGTGCCAGCAGCTTAGGGGGCGGCTGGACAGATACGCAGTATTTT; J: TRBJ2-3; length: 15; D: NA; size: many; V: TRBV7-2
CDR3: CASSFPGWGTGGMETQYF; DNA: TGTGCCAGCAGCTTCCCAGGATGGGGAACAGGGGGCATGGAGACCCAGTACTTC; J: TRBJ2-5; length: 18; D: TRBD1; size: few; V: TRBV7-2
CDR3: CASNRDSYNEQFF; DNA: TGTGCCAGCAACCGGGACAGCTACAATGAGCAGTTCTTC; J: TRBJ2-1; length: 13; D: TRBD1; size: many; V: TRBV2
CDR3: CASSPPDSPETQYF; DNA: TGTGCCAGCAGTCCTCCGGACTCCCCGGAGACCCAGTACTTC; J: TRBJ2-5; length: 14; D: NA; size: many; V: TRBV6-1
CDR3: CASSFGTGNEQFF; DNA: TGTGCCAGCAGTTTCGGGACGGGCAATGAGCAGTTCTTC; J: TRBJ2-1; length: 13; D: NA; size: many; V: TRBV12-3/TRBV12-4
CDR3: CASSQVHGGGSPLHF; DNA: TGCGCCAGCAGCCAGGTGCACGGTGGTGGTTCACCCCTCCACTTT; J: TRBJ1-6; length: 15; D: NA; size: NA; V: TRBV4-1
CDR3: CASSFVQGPSYEQYF; DNA: TGTGCCAGCAGCTTTGTACAGGGGCCTAGCTACGAGCAGTACTTC; J: TRBJ2-7; length: 15; D: TRBD1; size: few; V: TRBV5-6
CDR3: CASSSQVNYGYTF; DNA: TGTGCCAGCTCATCCCAGGTTAACTATGGCTACACCTTC; J: TRBJ1-2; length: 13; D: NA; size: many; V: TRBV18
CDR3: CASSRDSRSGNTIYF; DNA: TGTGCCAGCAGCCGTGACTCACGCTCTGGAAACACCATATATTTT; J: TRBJ1-3; length: 15; D: NA; size: few; V: TRBV27
CDR3: CASSLGLSRNQETQYF; DNA: TGTGCCAGCAGCCTAGGACTTTCCAGAAACCAAGAGACCCAGTACTTC; J: TRBJ2-5; length: 16; D: NA; size: many; V: TRBV11-2
CDR3: CASSTTGGDYGYTF; DNA: TGTGCCAGCAGCACCACAGGGGGAGACTATGGCTACACCTTC; J: TRBJ1-2; length: 14; D: TRBD1; size: few; V: TRBV7-9
CDR3: CSAAPRLRNTEAFF; DNA: TGCAGCGCTGCCCCGCGTTTAAGGAACACTGAAGCTTTCTTT; J: TRBJ1-1; length: 14; D: NA; size: NA; V: TRBV29-1
CDR3: CASSGGRAGEQFF; DNA: TGTGCCAGCAGTGGAGGAAGAGCAGGTGAGCAGTTCTTC; J: TRBJ2-1; length: 13; D: NA; size: many; V: TRBV6-1
CDR3: CASSLGPTADTQYF; DNA: TGTGCCAGCAGCTTGGGCCCGACGGCAGATACGCAGTATTTT; J: TRBJ2-3; length: 14; D: NA; size: many; V: TRBV7-3
CDR3: CASSPLGQPNTGELFF; DNA: TGTGCCAGCAGTCCCCTGGGACAGCCGAACACCGGGGAGCTGTTTTTT; J: TRBJ2-2; length: 16; D: TRBD1; size: many; V: TRBV28
CDR3: CASSLAPIGAGGVSYEQYF; DNA: TGCGCCAGCAGCTTGGCCCCAATAGGGGCGGGAGGTGTCTCCTACGAGCAGTACTTC; J: TRBJ2-7; length: 19; D: TRBD2; size: many; V: TRBV5-1
CDR3: CSVGQALGTEAFF; DNA: TGCAGCGTAGGACAGGCCCTGGGGACTGAAGCTTTCTTT; J: TRBJ1-1; length: 13; D: TRBD1; size: NA; V: TRBV29-1
CDR3: CASSFTYSGANVLTF; DNA: TGTGCCAGCAGCTTTACCTACTCTGGGGCCAACGTCCTGACTTTC; J: TRBJ2-6; length: 15; D: NA; size: many; V: TRBV6-1
CDR3: CASSYGEGRTDTQYF; DNA: TGTGCCAGCAGTTACGGGGAGGGACGCACAGATACGCAGTATTTT; J: TRBJ2-3; length: 15; D: TRBD2; size: many; V: TRBV6-5
CDR3: CASSSRTSGTGELFF; DNA: TGTGCCAGCAGCTCCCGGACTAGCGGAACCGGGGAGCTGTTTTTT; J: TRBJ2-2; length: 15; D: TRBD2; size: NA; V: TRBV11-3
CDR3: CASSQDRGLYEQYF; DNA: TGTGCCAGCAGCCAAGACAGGGGGCTCTACGAGCAGTACTTC; J: TRBJ2-7; length: 14; D: TRBD1; size: few; V: TRBV5-4
CDR3: CSARGWAAGGEAFF; DNA: TGCAGTGCTAGAGGCTGGGCCGCCGGGGGTGAAGCTTTCTTT; J: TRBJ1-1; length: 14; D: NA; size: many; V: TRBV20-1
CDR3: CASRGVDHYEQYF; DNA: TGTGCCAGCAGGGGGGTGGACCACTACGAGCAGTACTTC; J: TRBJ2-7; length: 13; D: NA; size: many; V: TRBV6-1
CDR3: CSASITSTDTQYF; DNA: TGCAGTGCTAGCATTACTAGCACAGATACGCAGTATTTT; J: TRBJ2-3; length: 13; D: NA; size: NA; V: TRBV20-1
CDR3: CASSLVGGATNEKLFF; DNA: TGTGCCAGCAGCTTAGTCGGCGGTGCAACTAATGAAAAACTGTTTTTT; J: TRBJ1-4; length: 16; D: NA; size: NA; V: TRBV7-9
CDR3: CASSLSLPGELFF; DNA: TGTGCCAGCAGTTTATCTCTACCCGGGGAGCTGTTTTTT; J: TRBJ2-2; length: 13; D: NA; size: few; V: TRBV27
CDR3: CASTRTSSYANTGELFF; DNA: TGCGCCAGCACCCGGACTAGCAGCTACGCGAACACCGGGGAGCTGTTTTTT; J: TRBJ2-2; length: 17; D: TRBD2; size: NA; V: TRBV5-1
CDR3: CSARNPGGGVGYTF; DNA: TGCAGTGCTAGAAACCCCGGCGGGGGTGTTGGCTACACCTTC; J: TRBJ1-2; length: 14; D: NA; size: few; V: TRBV20-1
CDR3: CPSSLTRNTEAFF; DNA: TGTCCCAGCAGCCTCACCCGTAACACTGAAGCTTTCTTT; J: TRBJ1-1; length: 13; D: NA; size: once; V: TRBV11-2
CDR3: CASSWAGTGEETQYF; DNA: TGTGCCAGCAGCTGGGCCGGGACAGGGGAAGAGACCCAGTACTTC; J: TRBJ2-5; length: 15; D: TRBD1; size: NA; V: TRBV28
CDR3: CASSVDPDPVSHEQFF; DNA: TGTGCCAGCTCAGTCGATCCGGACCCCGTATCTCATGAGCAGTTCTTC; J: TRBJ2-1; length: 16; D: NA; size: few; V: TRBV18
CDR3: CASSAGREGNEQYF; DNA: TGTGCCAGCAGCGCGGGGCGGGAGGGCAACGAGCAGTACTTC; J: TRBJ2-7; length: 14; D: TRBD2; size: NA; V: TRBV7-9
CDR3: CASSYRGTGGGETQYF; DNA: TGTGCCAGCAGTTACCGGGGGACAGGGGGCGGAGAGACCCAGTACTTC; J: TRBJ2-5; length: 16; D: TRBD1; size: few; V: TRBV6-2/TRBV6-3
CDR3: CATASILRAGITDTQYF; DNA: TGTGCCACAGCCTCCATCCTGCGGGCAGGAATCACAGATACGCAGTATTTT; J: TRBJ2-3; length: 17; D: NA; size: NA; V: TRBV19
CDR3: CASLLQYGAGGNTEAFF; DNA: TGTGCCAGCCTATTACAATACGGGGCAGGGGGGAACACTGAAGCTTTCTTT; J: TRBJ1-1; length: 17; D: TRBD1; size: NA; V: TRBV28
CDR3: CASSSGGRETYEQYF; DNA: TGTGCCAGCAGTTCGGGAGGACGGGAAACCTACGAGCAGTACTTC; J: TRBJ2-7; length: 15; D: TRBD2; size: few; V: TRBV28
CDR3: CASSPTSKPYNEQFF; DNA: TGTGCCAGCAGCCCGACTAGTAAGCCCTACAATGAGCAGTTCTTC; J: TRBJ2-1; length: 15; D: NA; size: many; V: TRBV11-2
CDR3: CASSTRLAGTTDTQYF; DNA: TGTGCCAGCAGCACCCGACTAGCGGGAACCACAGATACGCAGTATTTT; J: TRBJ2-3; length: 16; D: TRBD2; size: few; V: TRBV7-3
CDR3: CASSLGPGRTSFYEQYF; DNA: TGTGCCAGCAGCTTAGGACCCGGCAGGACTTCATTCTACGAGCAGTACTTC; J: TRBJ2-7; length: 17; D: NA; size: many; V: TRBV11-2
CDR3: CASSPLGGARGYTF; DNA: TGTGCCAGCAGCCCCCTAGGGGGGGCGAGGGGCTACACCTTC; J: TRBJ1-2; length: 14; D: NA; size: few; V: TRBV3-1
CDR3: CASSGTGSNQPQHF; DNA: TGTGCCAGCAGCGGGACAGGTAGCAATCAGCCCCAGCATTTT; J: TRBJ1-5; length: 14; D: TRBD1; size: many; V: TRBV12-3/TRBV12-4
CDR3: CASGGSGFPNTGELFF; DNA: TGTGCCAGCGGGGGTAGCGGGTTTCCGAACACCGGGGAGCTGTTTTTT; J: TRBJ2-2; length: 16; D: TRBD2; size: NA; V: TRBV25-1
CDR3: CASSITSGRVNQETQYF; DNA: TGTGCCAGTAGTATCACTAGCGGGAGGGTTAATCAAGAGACCCAGTACTTC; J: TRBJ2-5; length: 17; D: TRBD2; size: few; V: TRBV19
CDR3: CASSWDSPANTGELFF; DNA: TGTGCCAGCAGTTGGGACAGTCCTGCGAACACCGGGGAGCTGTTTTTT; J: TRBJ2-2; length: 16; D: TRBD1; size: NA; V: TRBV27
CDR3: CASSLFQPNTEAFF; DNA: TGTGCCAGCTCACTGTTTCAGCCGAACACTGAAGCTTTCTTT; J: TRBJ1-1; length: 14; D: NA; size: NA; V: TRBV18
CDR3: CASSTSGQGAVYEQFF; DNA: TGTGCCAGCAGCACCTCGGGACAGGGGGCTGTTTATGAGCAGTTCTTC; J: TRBJ2-1; length: 16; D: TRBD1; size: few; V: TRBV9